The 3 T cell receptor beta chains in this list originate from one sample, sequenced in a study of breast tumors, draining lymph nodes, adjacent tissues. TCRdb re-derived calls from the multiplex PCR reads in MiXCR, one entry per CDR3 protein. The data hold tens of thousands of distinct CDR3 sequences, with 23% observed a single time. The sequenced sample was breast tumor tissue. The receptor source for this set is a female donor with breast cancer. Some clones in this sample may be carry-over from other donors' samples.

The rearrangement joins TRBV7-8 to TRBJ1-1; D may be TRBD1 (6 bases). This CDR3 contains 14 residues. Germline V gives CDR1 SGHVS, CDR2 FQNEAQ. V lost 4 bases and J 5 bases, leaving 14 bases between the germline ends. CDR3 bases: TGTGCCAGCAGCTCGGTGGGGGCCGGAACTGAAGCTTTCTTT. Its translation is CASSSVGAGTEAFF.

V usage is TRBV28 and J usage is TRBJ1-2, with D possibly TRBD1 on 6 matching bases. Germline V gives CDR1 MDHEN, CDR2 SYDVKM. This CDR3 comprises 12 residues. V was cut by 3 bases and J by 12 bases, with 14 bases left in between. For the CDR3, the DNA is TGTGCCAGCAGTTTCGCCCTGGCAGGGGACACCTTC. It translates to CASSFALAGDTF.

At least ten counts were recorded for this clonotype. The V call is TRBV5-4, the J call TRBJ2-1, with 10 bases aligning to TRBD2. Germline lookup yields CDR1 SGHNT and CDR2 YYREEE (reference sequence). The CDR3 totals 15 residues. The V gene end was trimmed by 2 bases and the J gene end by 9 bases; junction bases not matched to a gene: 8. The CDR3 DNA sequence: TGTGCCAGCAGCTTACCGGCGAGCGGGGGGGCTGAGCAGTTCTTC. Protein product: CASSLPASGGAEQFF.